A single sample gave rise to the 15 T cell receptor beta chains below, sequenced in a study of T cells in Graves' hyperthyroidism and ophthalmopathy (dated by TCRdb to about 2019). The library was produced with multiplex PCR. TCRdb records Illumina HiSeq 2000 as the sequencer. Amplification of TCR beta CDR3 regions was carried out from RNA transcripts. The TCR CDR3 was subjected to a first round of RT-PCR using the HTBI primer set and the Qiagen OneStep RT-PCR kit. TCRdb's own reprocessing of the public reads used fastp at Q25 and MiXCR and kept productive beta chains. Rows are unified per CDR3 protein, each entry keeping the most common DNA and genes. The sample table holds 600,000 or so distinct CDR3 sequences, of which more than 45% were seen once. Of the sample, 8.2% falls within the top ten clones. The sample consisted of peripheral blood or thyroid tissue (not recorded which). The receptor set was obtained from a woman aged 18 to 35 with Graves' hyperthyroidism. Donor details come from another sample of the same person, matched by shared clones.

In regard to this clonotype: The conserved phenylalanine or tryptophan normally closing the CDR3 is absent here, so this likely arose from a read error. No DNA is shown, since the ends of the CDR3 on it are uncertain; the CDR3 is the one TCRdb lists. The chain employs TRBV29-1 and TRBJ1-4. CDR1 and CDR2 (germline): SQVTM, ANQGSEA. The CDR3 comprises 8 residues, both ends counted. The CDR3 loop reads CSVDVGRE.

The CDR3 bases are TGCAGCGTTGAAACCCCGACAGGCAACTATGGCTACACCTTC. Encoded protein: CSVETPTGNYGYTF. The V and J genes are TRBV29-1 and TRBJ1-2, with D perhaps matching TRBD1 (6 bases). Germline values: CDR1 SQVTM, CDR2 ANQGSEA. CDR3 length: 14 residues. V was clipped by 2 bases and J by 2 bases, with 12 bases between them.

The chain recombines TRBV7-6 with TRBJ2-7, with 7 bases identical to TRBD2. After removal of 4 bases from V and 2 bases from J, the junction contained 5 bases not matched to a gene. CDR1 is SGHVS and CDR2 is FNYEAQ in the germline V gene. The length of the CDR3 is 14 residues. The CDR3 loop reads CASSSGLVTYEQYF. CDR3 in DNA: TGTGCCAGCAGCTCTGGACTAGTCACCTACGAGCAGTACTTC.

The CDR3 DNA reads TGTGCCAGCAGCCGGATGGGGAGTTCCTACGAGCAGTACTTC. Translating gives CASSRMGSSYEQYF. The rearrangement links TRBV14 to TRBJ2-7; the D gene is possibly TRBD2 (5 bases). Germline V CDR1 and CDR2: SGHDN, FVKESK. The CDR3 spans 14 residues. Trimming cost V 4 bases and J 1 base, with 11 bases left between them.

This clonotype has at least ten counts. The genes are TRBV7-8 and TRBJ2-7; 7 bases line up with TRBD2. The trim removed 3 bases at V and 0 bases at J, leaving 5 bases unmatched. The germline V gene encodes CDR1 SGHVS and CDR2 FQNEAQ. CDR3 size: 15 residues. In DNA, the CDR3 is TGTGCCAGCAGCTTGACTAGCCCTCCCTCCTACGAGCAGTACTTC. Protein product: CASSLTSPPSYEQYF.

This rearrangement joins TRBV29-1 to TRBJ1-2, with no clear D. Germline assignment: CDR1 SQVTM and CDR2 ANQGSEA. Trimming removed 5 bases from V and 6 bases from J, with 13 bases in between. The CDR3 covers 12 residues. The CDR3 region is CSVTRSADGYTF. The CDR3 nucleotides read TGCAGCGTTACCCGCTCGGCGGATGGCTACACCTTC.

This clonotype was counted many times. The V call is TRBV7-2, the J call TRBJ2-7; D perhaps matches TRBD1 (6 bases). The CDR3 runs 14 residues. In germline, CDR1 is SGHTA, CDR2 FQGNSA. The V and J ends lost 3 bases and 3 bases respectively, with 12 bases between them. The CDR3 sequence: CASSFEGRGYEQYF. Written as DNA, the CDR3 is TGTGCCAGCAGCTTCGAGGGCAGGGGCTACGAGCAGTACTTC.

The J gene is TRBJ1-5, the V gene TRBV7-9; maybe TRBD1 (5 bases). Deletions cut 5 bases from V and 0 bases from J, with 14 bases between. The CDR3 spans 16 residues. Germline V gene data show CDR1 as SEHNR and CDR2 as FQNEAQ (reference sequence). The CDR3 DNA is TGTGCCAGCAGCCGAGCCGGGGGTGATAGCAATCAGCCCCAGCATTTT. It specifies CASSRAGGDSNQPQHF.

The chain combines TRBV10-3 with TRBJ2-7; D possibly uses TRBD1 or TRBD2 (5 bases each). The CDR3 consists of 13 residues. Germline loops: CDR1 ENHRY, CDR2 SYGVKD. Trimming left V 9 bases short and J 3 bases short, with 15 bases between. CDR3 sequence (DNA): TGTGCCATAGGGGATGTGGGAGACTACGAGCAGTACTTC. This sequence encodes CAIGDVGDYEQYF.

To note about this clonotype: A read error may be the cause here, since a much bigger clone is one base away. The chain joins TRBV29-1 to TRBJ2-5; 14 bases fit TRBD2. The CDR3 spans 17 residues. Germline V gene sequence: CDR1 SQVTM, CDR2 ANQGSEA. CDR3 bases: TGCAGCGTGGCAGGGACTAGCGGGGGAGGCCTCGGAGGGACCCAGTGCTTC. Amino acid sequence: CSVAGTSGGGLGGTQCF.

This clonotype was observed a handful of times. DNA for the CDR3: TGTGCCAGCAACGCGCTGGGACAGCGAAATGAAAAACTGTTTTTT. Translation: CASNALGQRNEKLFF. The chain uses TRBV2 and TRBJ1-4, with 7 bases lining up with TRBD1. Losses at the gene ends were 7 bases for V and 5 bases for J; bases not matched to a gene: 10. The CDR3 is 15 residues long. Germline CDR1 and CDR2: SNHLY and FYNNEI.

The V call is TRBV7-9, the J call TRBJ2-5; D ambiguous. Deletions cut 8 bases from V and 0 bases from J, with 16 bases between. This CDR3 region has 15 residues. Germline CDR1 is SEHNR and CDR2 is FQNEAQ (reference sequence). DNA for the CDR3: TGTGCCAGCTCCAGAGTTACGCGGTACCAAGAGACCCAGTACTTC. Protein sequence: CASSRVTRYQETQYF. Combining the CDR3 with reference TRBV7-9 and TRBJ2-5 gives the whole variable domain DTGVSQNPRHKITKRGQNVTFRCDPISEHNRLYWYRQTLGQGPEFLTYFQNEAQLEKSRLLSDRFSAERPKGSFSTLEIQRTEQGDSAMYLCASSRVTRYQETQYFGPGTRLLVL.

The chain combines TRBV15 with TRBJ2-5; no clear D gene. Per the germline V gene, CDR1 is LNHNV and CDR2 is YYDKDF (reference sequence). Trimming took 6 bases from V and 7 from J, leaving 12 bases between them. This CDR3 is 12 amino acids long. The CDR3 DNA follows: TGTGCCACCAGTGGCTCCTTGGGGACCCAGTACTTC. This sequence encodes CATSGSLGTQYF.

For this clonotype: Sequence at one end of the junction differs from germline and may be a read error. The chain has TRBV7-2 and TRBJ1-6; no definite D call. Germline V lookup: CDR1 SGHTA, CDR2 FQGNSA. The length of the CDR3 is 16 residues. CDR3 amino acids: CASSYFPRHANSPLHF. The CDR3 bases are TGCGCCAGCAGCTATTTCCCCCGGCATGCCAATTCACCCCTCCACTTT.

CDR3 protein: CASSETSGLMEQYF. In DNA form, the CDR3 reads TGTGCCAGCAGTGAAACTAGCGGCCTCATGGAGCAGTACTTC. This chain connects TRBV2 to TRBJ2-7, with 8 nucleotides matching TRBD2. Trimming removed 2 bases from V and 7 bases from J; junction bases left unmatched: 7. Germline lookup yields CDR1 SNHLY and CDR2 FYNNEI. There are 14 residues in the CDR3. The full variable domain, completed using reference TRBV2 and TRBJ2-7, is EPEVTQTPSHQVTQMGQEVILRCVPISNHLYFYWYRQILGQKVEFLVSFYNNEISEKSEIFDDQFSVERPDGSNFTLKIRSTKLEDSAMYFCASSETSGLMEQYFGPGTRLTVT.